The entry below describes one TCR beta chain. Additional DNA sequences in this sample encode the identical CDR3. Participants spanned ages about 18 to 100 years and resided in 20 to 25 US areas. The record originates from a study of blood T cell repertoires in COVID-19. Overall study: Sites in the United States, Italy and Spain provided acute and convalescent COVID-19 samples.

This CDR3 is 13 amino acids long. Looked up from germline, CDR1 is GTSNPN and CDR2 is SVGIG (reference sequence). Trimming removed 0 bases at V and 4 bases at J, with 7 bases between. The protocol was immunoSEQ multiplex PCR, while the TCRdb copy is restricted to in-frame clones and leaves out a portion. The sample lists approximately 270,000 clones, approximately 90% occurring once. Sequencing input: PBMCs or T cells enriched from blood (not recorded which). The origin of this receptor is a man aged 35 to 55 who had been exposed to COVID-19. J is TRBJ1-5 and V is TRBV30, with D perhaps matching TRBD1 (6 bases). For the CDR3, the DNA is TGTGCCTGGAGTGTACAGGGTAATCAGCCCCAGCATTTT. This encodes CAWSVQGNQPQHF. Together with reference TRBV30 and TRBJ1-5, the CDR3 gives the full variable domain: SQTIHQWPATLVQPVGSPLSLECTVEGTSNPNLYWYRQAAGRGLQLLFYSVGIGQISSEVPQNLSASRPQDRQFILSSKKLLLSDSGFYLCAWSVQGNQPQHFGDGTRLSIL.